Listed below are T cell receptor beta chains from one sample, sequenced in a study of early T cells in non-severe SARS-CoV-2 infection. MiXCR, applied by TCRdb to the 5' RACE reads, yields one record per CDR3 protein. The sample yields tens of thousands of distinct CDR3 sequences, 9% seen once. Sequencing used whole blood. Source of these receptors: an adult who was a healthcare worker with PCR-confirmed SARS-CoV-2 infection or an uninfected control (not recorded which). CDR3s include the opening cysteine and the closing phenylalanine or tryptophan. A D gene is named only where the DNA matches it firmly. Clone size, where shown, is once, few, many, or a class for clones that have expanded.

D gene: TRBD1
clone size: few
V gene: TRBV29-1
J gene: TRBJ1-3
CDR3 protein: CSVAFRGGNTIYF
CDR3 DNA: TGCAGCGTTGCGTTCAGGGGGGGAAACACCATATATTTT

D gene: .
clone size: medium-sized
V gene: TRBV29-1
J gene: TRBJ2-2
CDR3 protein: CSVERNTGELFF
CDR3 DNA: TGCAGCGTTGAGAGGAACACCGGGGAGCTGTTTTTT

D gene: TRBD2
clone size: many
V gene: TRBV29-1
J gene: TRBJ2-1
CDR3 protein: CSTGGGGYPYNEQFF
CDR3 DNA: TGCAGCACCGGTGGGGGGGGATATCCCTACAATGAGCAGTTCTTC

D gene: .
clone size: many
V gene: TRBV7-8
J gene: TRBJ1-5
CDR3 protein: CASSIIQGDQPQHF
CDR3 DNA: TGTGCCAGCAGCATCATACAGGGCGATCAGCCCCAGCATTTT

D gene: .
clone size: many
V gene: TRBV5-1
J gene: TRBJ2-3
CDR3 protein: CASRIRTDTQYF
CDR3 DNA: TGCGCCAGCAGGATTCGCACAGATACGCAGTATTTT

D gene: .
clone size: few
V gene: TRBV24-1
J gene: TRBJ2-5
CDR3 protein: CATSPEFLETQYF
CDR3 DNA: TGTGCCACCAGTCCCGAGTTTCTGGAGACCCAGTACTTC

D gene: .
clone size: many
V gene: TRBV29-1
J gene: TRBJ2-6
CDR3 protein: CSVQGQGFANVLTF
CDR3 DNA: TGCAGCGTCCAAGGGCAGGGGTTTGCCAACGTCCTGACTTTC

D gene: .
clone size: many
V gene: TRBV4-1
J gene: TRBJ1-1
CDR3 protein: CASSPPRAGPEAFF
CDR3 DNA: TGCGCCAGCAGCCCCCCTCGGGCAGGTCCTGAAGCTTTCTTT

D gene: TRBD1
clone size: few
V gene: TRBV6-5
J gene: TRBJ2-7
CDR3 protein: CASSYRDRGPYEQYF
CDR3 DNA: TGTGCCAGCAGTTACAGGGACAGGGGACCCTACGAGCAGTACTTC

D gene: TRBD2
clone size: many
V gene: TRBV30
J gene: TRBJ2-2
CDR3 protein: CAWKQQRGGELFF
CDR3 DNA: TGTGCCTGGAAGCAGCAGCGGGGCGGGGAGCTGTTTTTT

D gene: .
clone size: many
V gene: TRBV12-3/TRBV12-4
J gene: TRBJ1-1
CDR3 protein: CASKTGLETEAFF
CDR3 DNA: TGTGCCAGCAAGACAGGATTGGAAACTGAAGCTTTCTTT

D gene: .
clone size: many
V gene: TRBV7-2
J gene: TRBJ1-4
CDR3 protein: CASSLLAGANEKLFF
CDR3 DNA: TGTGCCAGCAGCTTATTAGCGGGGGCTAATGAAAAACTGTTTTTT

D gene: .
clone size: .
V gene: TRBV3-1
J gene: TRBJ1-2
CDR3 protein: CASSRGRGDYGYTF
CDR3 DNA: TGTGCCAGCAGCCGGGGTCGGGGGGACTATGGCTACACCTTC

D gene: .
clone size: many
V gene: TRBV6-1
J gene: TRBJ1-1
CDR3 protein: CASSALRGQSEAFF
CDR3 DNA: TGTGCCAGCAGTGCCCTTCGAGGACAATCTGAAGCTTTCTTT

D gene: .
clone size: many
V gene: TRBV4-3
J gene: TRBJ2-5
CDR3 protein: CASSQELRSWETQYF
CDR3 DNA: TGCGCCAGCAGCCAAGAATTAAGGTCTTGGGAGACCCAGTACTTC

D gene: TRBD1
clone size: many
V gene: TRBV20-1
J gene: TRBJ1-6
CDR3 protein: CSASRRGPDSPLHF
CDR3 DNA: TGCAGTGCTTCTCGCAGGGGGCCGGATTCACCCCTCCACTTT

D gene: .
clone size: many
V gene: TRBV12-3/TRBV12-4
J gene: TRBJ2-3
CDR3 protein: CASTGGTDTDTQYF
CDR3 DNA: TGTGCCAGCACAGGAGGGACGGACACAGATACGCAGTATTTT

D gene: .
clone size: many
V gene: TRBV29-1
J gene: TRBJ1-2
CDR3 protein: CSGQDKSYGYTF
CDR3 DNA: TGCAGCGGTCAGGATAAGTCATATGGCTACACCTTC

D gene: TRBD1
clone size: many
V gene: TRBV11-3
J gene: TRBJ2-5
CDR3 protein: CASSTGQGAAETQYF
CDR3 DNA: TGTGCCAGCAGCACGGGACAGGGGGCCGCGGAGACCCAGTACTTC

D gene: .
clone size: few
V gene: TRBV18
J gene: TRBJ1-2
CDR3 protein: CASSPDSTNYGYTF
CDR3 DNA: TGTGCCAGCTCACCGGACAGCACCAACTATGGCTACACCTTC

D gene: .
clone size: many
V gene: TRBV7-2
J gene: TRBJ1-5
CDR3 protein: CASSYSGVSNQPQHF
CDR3 DNA: TGTGCCAGCAGCTATTCGGGGGTTAGCAATCAGCCCCAGCATTTT

D gene: .
clone size: .
V gene: TRBV30
J gene: TRBJ1-3
CDR3 protein: CAWSVPTGTRNTIYF
CDR3 DNA: TGTGCCTGGAGTGTACCCACAGGGACCAGAAACACCATATATTTT